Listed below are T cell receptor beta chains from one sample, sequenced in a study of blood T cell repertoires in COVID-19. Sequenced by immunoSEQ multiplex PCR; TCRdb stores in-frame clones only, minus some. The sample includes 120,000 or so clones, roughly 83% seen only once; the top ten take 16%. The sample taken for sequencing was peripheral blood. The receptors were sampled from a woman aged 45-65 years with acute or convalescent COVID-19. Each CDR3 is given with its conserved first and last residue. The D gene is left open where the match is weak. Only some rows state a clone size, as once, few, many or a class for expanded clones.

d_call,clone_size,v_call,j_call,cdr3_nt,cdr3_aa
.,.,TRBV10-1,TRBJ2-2,TGCGCCAGCAGTGAGTTTGCAAGGGGAAACACCGGGGAGCTGTTTTTT,CASSEFARGNTGELFF
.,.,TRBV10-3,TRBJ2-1,TGTGCCATCAGTGAGGGCATTGAGCAGTTCTTC,CAISEGIEQFF
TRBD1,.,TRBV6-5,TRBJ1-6,TGTGCCAGCAGTAGTGACAGGGGAGTGGCACCCCTCCACTTT,CASSSDRGVAPLHF
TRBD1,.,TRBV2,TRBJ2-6,TGTGCCAGCCTTGGACAGGGGAGATATGGGGCCAACGTCCTGACTTTC,CASLGQGRYGANVLTF
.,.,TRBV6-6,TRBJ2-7,TGTGCCAGCAGTTACCCGACGGGGTACGAGCAGTACTTC,CASSYPTGYEQYF
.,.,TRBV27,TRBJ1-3,TGTGCCAGCGCAGGGTCTGGAAACACCATATATTTT,CASAGSGNTIYF
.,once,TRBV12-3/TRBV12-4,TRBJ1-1,TGTGCCAGCAGATTAAGGGAGGACACTGAAGCTTTCTTT,CASRLREDTEAFF
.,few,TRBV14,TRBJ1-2,TGTGCCAGCAGCCCAGGGGAGTATGGCTACACCTTC,CASSPGEYGYTF
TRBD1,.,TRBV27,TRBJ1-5,TGTGCCAGCAGTTCGGAAGGGGGCGGTCAGCCCCAGCATTTT,CASSSEGGGQPQHF
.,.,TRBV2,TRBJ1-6,TGTGCCAGCAGTGGAATAGGGGGATTCACACGTTCACCCCTCCACTTT,CASSGIGGFTRSPLHF
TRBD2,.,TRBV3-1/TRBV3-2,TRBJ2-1,TGTGCCAGCAGACCGCAGAGAGGGACTAGCGGGGGATTATACAATGAGCAGTTCTTC,CASRPQRGTSGGLYNEQFF
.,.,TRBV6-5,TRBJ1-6,TGTGCCAGCAGTCTGAGGGGGGGGAATTCACCCCTCCACTTT,CASSLRGGNSPLHF
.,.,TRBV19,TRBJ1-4,TGTGCCAGTAGTATAGGGGGCGCTAATGAAAAACTGTTTTTT,CASSIGGANEKLFF
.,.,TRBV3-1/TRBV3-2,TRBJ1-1,TGTGCCAGTCAACAGGGTACGAACACTGAAGCTTTCTTT,CASQQGTNTEAFF
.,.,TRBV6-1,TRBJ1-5,TGTGCCAGCAGTGAAGGGGAGGGTCAGCCCCAGCATTTT,CASSEGEGQPQHF
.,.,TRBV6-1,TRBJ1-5,TGTGCCAGCAGTGAAGCGTGGAGCGGCCAGCCCCAGCATTTT,CASSEAWSGQPQHF
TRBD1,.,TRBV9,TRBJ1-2,TGTGCCAGCAGCAAAGGGGGCGGGAGCTACACCTTC,CASSKGGGSYTF
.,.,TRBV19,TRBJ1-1,TGTGCCAGTAGTATCGTAGGGGACACTGAAGCTTTCTTT,CASSIVGDTEAFF
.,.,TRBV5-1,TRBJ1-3,TGCGCCAGCAGCCGCGGTTTCACGGGTGGGTCTGGAAACACCATATATTTT,CASSRGFTGGSGNTIYF
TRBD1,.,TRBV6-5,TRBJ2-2,TGTGCCATCCGACAGGGAAACGGGGAGCTGTTTTTT,CAIRQGNGELFF
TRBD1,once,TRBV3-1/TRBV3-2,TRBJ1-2,TGTGCCAGCAGCCAATCGGGACAGAGTAACTATGGCTACACCTTC,CASSQSGQSNYGYTF
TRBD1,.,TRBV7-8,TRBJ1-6,TGTGCCAGCAGCTTAGGGACAGGGGGTACCCAATCACCCCTCCACTTT,CASSLGTGGTQSPLHF
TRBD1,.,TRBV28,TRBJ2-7,TGTGCCAGCACCCCCGGGACAGTCTCCTACGAGCAGTACTTC,CASTPGTVSYEQYF
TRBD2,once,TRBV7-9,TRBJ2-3,TGTGCCAGCAGCCGAGCGGGGGGCACAGATACGCAGTATTTT,CASSRAGGTDTQYF
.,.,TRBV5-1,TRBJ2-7,TGCGCCAGCAGCTTGCAGGACAGAGCCTACGAGCAGTACTTC,CASSLQDRAYEQYF
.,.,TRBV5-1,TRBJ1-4,TGCGCCAGCAGTAAAACAGGGAACTGGGGTGAAAAACTGTTTTTT,CASSKTGNWGEKLFF
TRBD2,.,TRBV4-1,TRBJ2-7,TGCGCCAGCAGCCAAGAAGGGGCTAGCGGTGTATACGAGCAGTACTTC,CASSQEGASGVYEQYF
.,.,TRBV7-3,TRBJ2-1,TGTGCCAGCAGCTTCGGGACTCACTACAATGAGCAGTTCTTC,CASSFGTHYNEQFF
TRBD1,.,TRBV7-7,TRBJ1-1,TGTGCCAGCAGCTCCCCGGGACAGAGGTCTAGGCCCTCGAACACTGAAGCTTTCTTT,CASSSPGQRSRPSNTEAFF
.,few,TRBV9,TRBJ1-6,TGTGCCAGCAGCCCGAACAGGGATTCACCCCTCCACTTT,CASSPNRDSPLHF
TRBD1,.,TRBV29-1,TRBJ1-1,TGCAGCGTCGCCGGACAGGGCGCTGAAGCTTTCTTT,CSVAGQGAEAFF
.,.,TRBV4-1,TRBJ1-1,TGCGCCAGCAGCCAAGAGTGGCAGGGGATACGAGAAGCTTTCTTT,CASSQEWQGIREAFF
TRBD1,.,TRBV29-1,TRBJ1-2,TGCAGCGTTTGGCCGACAGGGCTGATCGACTATGGCTACACCTTC,CSVWPTGLIDYGYTF
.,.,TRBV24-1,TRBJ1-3,TGTGCCACCAGTGAATCAGGGCTCTCTGGAAACACCATATATTTT,CATSESGLSGNTIYF
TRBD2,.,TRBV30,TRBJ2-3,TGTGCCTGGAGGGGGGGGTTTAGCACAGATACGCAGTATTTT,CAWRGGFSTDTQYF
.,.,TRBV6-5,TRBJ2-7,TGTGCCAGCAGACAGCCCTACGAGCAGTACTTC,CASRQPYEQYF
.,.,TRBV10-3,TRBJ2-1,TGTGCCATCAGTGACTTTGGACAGCCCGGCAATGAGCAGTTCTTC,CAISDFGQPGNEQFF
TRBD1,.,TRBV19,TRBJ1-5,TGTGCCAGTAGCACGACAGGGAACCAGCCCCAGCATTTT,CASSTTGNQPQHF
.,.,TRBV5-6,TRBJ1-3,TGTGCCAGCAGCTTGCGCCATCTCGGGGTTACAGGAAACACCATATATTTT,CASSLRHLGVTGNTIYF
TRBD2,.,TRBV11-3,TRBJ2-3,TGTGCCAGCAGCTTAAGTGGACTAGCGGGGGCAGATACGCAGTATTTT,CASSLSGLAGADTQYF
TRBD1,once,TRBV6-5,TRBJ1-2,TGTGCCAGCAGCCTTCCGGGACAGGGACTCTATGGCTACACCTTC,CASSLPGQGLYGYTF
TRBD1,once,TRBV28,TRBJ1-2,TGTGCCAGCAGTTTATCCAGGGGGGTTAACTATGGCTACACCTTC,CASSLSRGVNYGYTF
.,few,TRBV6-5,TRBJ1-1,TGTGCCAGCAGTTCCACAGGGAACACTGAAGCTTTCTTT,CASSSTGNTEAFF
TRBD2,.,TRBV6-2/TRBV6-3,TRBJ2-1,TGTGCCAGCAGTGAGACTAGCGGGCCCAATGAGCAGTTCTTC,CASSETSGPNEQFF
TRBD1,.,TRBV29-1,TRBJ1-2,TGCAGCGTGGTCGGGAACACGCCGATTTTGACAGGGGACTATGGCTACACCTTC,CSVVGNTPILTGDYGYTF
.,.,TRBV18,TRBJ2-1,TGTGCCAGCTCTAGATCTCCGGGGTACAATGAGCAGTTCTTC,CASSRSPGYNEQFF